One and the same sample provided the 30 T cell receptor beta chains below, sequenced in a study of T cell changes during pregnancy in multiple sclerosis. Generated by immunoSEQ multiplex PCR, the TCRdb table keeps only in-frame clones and is missing some. Among around 63,000 clones listed, 91% were seen once. Specimen: peripheral blood, collected in the third trimester of pregnancy. The receptors originated from a female donor in good health, enrolled as a control in a pregnancy study.

The J gene is TRBJ1-2, the V gene TRBV27; the D is unclear. Deletions cut 3 bases from V and 4 bases from J, with 15 bases between. Germline V gives CDR1 MNHEY, CDR2 SMNVEV (reference sequence). The CDR3 has 15 residues. The CDR3 region has the DNA TGTGCCAGCAGTTTCGTATCCGGGTATACCTATGGCTACACCTTC. Translating gives CASSFVSGYTYGYTF.

This clone was observed a handful of times. This chain links TRBV5-1 with TRBJ2-7; TRBD2 matches at 11 bases. Losses at the gene ends were 3 bases for V and 7 bases for J; bases not matched to a gene: 6. Germline values: CDR1 SGHRS, CDR2 YFSETQ. The CDR3 totals 14 residues. CDR3 bases: TGCGCCAGCAGCTCACTAGCGGGAGCAAATGAGCAGTACTTC. Translation: CASSSLAGANEQYF.

This clone came up once. CDR3 in DNA: TGTGCCAGCAGCTCCGGGACTAGCGGGGGCACCGGGGAGCTGTTTTTT. Translating gives CASSSGTSGGTGELFF. The chain has TRBV7-2 and TRBJ2-2; 14 nucleotides line up with TRBD2. Germline V gene data show CDR1 as SGHTA and CDR2 as FQGNSA. The CDR3 runs to 16 residues. V trimming: 4 bases; J trimming: 4 bases; junction bases outside the gene matches: 2.

This clone appeared a few times. The V and J genes are TRBV7-8 and TRBJ2-1; TRBD2 matches at 12 bases. The CDR3 has 17 amino acids. Germline V gene sequence: CDR1 SGHVS, CDR2 FQNEAQ. J gave up 2 bases and V 5 bases, and 7 bases lay outside the gene matches. CDR3 in amino acids: CASSTGLAGITYNEQFF. For the CDR3, the DNA is TGTGCCAGCAGCACTGGACTAGCGGGGATAACCTACAATGAGCAGTTCTTC.

The chain has TRBV7-9 and TRBJ2-4, with D possibly TRBD2 on 5 matching bases. V was trimmed by 5 bases and J by 9 bases, leaving 14 bases between them. Germline lookup yields CDR1 SEHNR and CDR2 FQNEAQ (reference sequence). This CDR3 spans 13 amino acids. The CDR3 protein is CASSPSGGGIQYF. CDR3 nucleotides: TGTGCCAGCAGCCCAAGTGGCGGAGGCATTCAGTACTTC.

This clone was seen once. The chain joins TRBV6-5 to TRBJ2-7; 7 bases are shared with TRBD1. Trimming cost V 5 bases and J 0 bases; bases outside gene matches: 4. Germline CDR1 reads MNHEY; CDR2 reads SVGAGI. This CDR3 has 14 amino acids. CDR3 sequence reads: CASSPTGSSYEQYF. CDR3 coding DNA: TGTGCCAGCAGTCCGACAGGGAGCTCCTACGAGCAGTACTTC.

V gene TRBV27 combines with J gene TRBJ2-7; 7 bases line up with TRBD2. Germline CDR1 is MNHEY and CDR2 is SMNVEV (reference sequence). The ends lost 3 bases at V and 0 bases at J; junction bases unmatched: 2. This CDR3 contains 14 residues. This CDR3 reads CASSFTSVSYEQYF. In nucleotides, the CDR3 is TGTGCCAGCAGTTTCACTAGCGTCTCCTACGAGCAGTACTTC.

CDR3 in amino acids: CASSRDSLISEAFF. As DNA, the CDR3 is TGTGCCAGCTCTCGGGACAGTTTGATCTCTGAAGCTTTCTTT. J is TRBJ1-1 and V is TRBV18; 7 positions match TRBD1. The germline CDR1 and CDR2 sequences are KGHSH and LQKENI. This CDR3 region has 14 residues. V dropped 6 bases and J dropped 6; count of bases not matched to a gene: 10.

The rearrangement links TRBV6-1 to TRBJ2-7, with 10 nucleotides matching TRBD1. After removal of 6 bases from V and 2 bases from J, the junction contained 4 bases not matched to a gene. CDR1 is MNHNS, CDR2 SASEGT, per germline. CDR3 length equals 14 residues. The CDR3 bases are TGTGCCAGCAGGGACAGGGGGGGTCCCTACGAGCAGTACTTC. Its protein is CASRDRGGPYEQYF.

The CDR3 spells CASSSARDRVDNEQFF. In DNA form, the CDR3 reads TGTGCCAGCAGCTCGGCCCGGGACAGGGTTGACAATGAGCAGTTCTTC. The rearrangement links TRBV21-1 to TRBJ2-1; the table gives TRBD1 as D, unverified against the DNA. TRBV21-1 is classified as a pseudogene. The CDR3 contains 16 residues.

The chain is built from TRBV30 and TRBJ1-1; no firm D call. This CDR3 spans 12 amino acids. The germline CDR1 and CDR2 sequences are GTSNPN and SVGIG (reference sequence). V lost 3 bases to trimming and J lost 4 bases, with 9 bases between them. The CDR3 sequence: CAWSPGITEAFF. CDR3 nucleotide sequence: TGTGCCTGGAGCCCCGGGATCACTGAAGCTTTCTTT.

The CDR3 region is CASSPPPGDNEQFF. CDR3 nucleotides: TGTGCCAGCTCACCACCCCCAGGGGACAATGAGCAGTTCTTC. The rearrangement joins TRBV18 to TRBJ2-1; tentative D call: TRBD1 (6 bases). Trimming pared 0 bases from V and 5 bases from J, leaving 8 bases between. Germline values: CDR1 KGHSH, CDR2 LQKENI. The CDR3 covers 14 residues.

This clone was counted once. The rearrangement links TRBV19 to TRBJ2-2; tentative D call: TRBD2 (5 bases). Trimming cost V 5 bases and J 3 bases, with 13 bases left between them. This CDR3 contains 15 residues. Per the germline V gene, CDR1 is LNHDA and CDR2 is SQIVND (reference sequence). CDR3 nucleotide sequence: TGTGCCAGTAGTCCCCCGGGATCCTACACCGGGGAGCTGTTTTTT. Protein: CASSPPGSYTGELFF.

J is TRBJ2-7 and V is TRBV6-5; D call uncertain. Trimming cost V 5 bases and J 5 bases, with 13 bases left between them. The CDR3 has 13 residues. From germline, CDR1 is MNHEY and CDR2 SVGAGI. The CDR3 spells CASSNRPSDEQYF. In DNA form, the CDR3 reads TGTGCCAGCAGTAACCGACCCAGCGACGAGCAGTACTTC.

The V gene is TRBV28, the J gene TRBJ1-1; weak D call: TRBD1 (5 bases). The V end was cut by 6 bases, the J end by 6 bases, with 14 bases between. This CDR3 has 13 residues. Germline loops: CDR1 MDHEN, CDR2 SYDVKM. The chain's CDR3 is CASSPWEGPEAFF. The CDR3, as DNA: TGTGCCAGCAGCCCCTGGGAGGGGCCTGAAGCTTTCTTT.

This clone was seen a single time. V usage is TRBV5-4 and J usage is TRBJ2-7, with 8 bases fitting TRBD1. Germline V gene lookup returns CDR1 SGHNT and CDR2 YYREEE (reference sequence). The CDR3 contains 16 residues. V shed 4 bases, J shed 2 bases, and the junction held 11 bases outside the gene matches. The CDR3 loop is CASSNRDRYLTYEQYF. The CDR3 nucleotides are TGTGCCAGCAGCAACCGGGACAGGTACCTTACCTACGAGCAGTACTTC.

The chain has TRBV28 and TRBJ2-7, with a tentative D call TRBD1 (6 bases). Germline lookup yields CDR1 MDHEN and CDR2 SYDVKM. This CDR3 is 13 amino acids long. V was trimmed by 2 bases and J by 3 bases, leaving 8 bases between them. CDR3 in DNA: TGTGCCAGCAGTTTAAGGGACATCTACGAGCAGTACTTC. Protein product: CASSLRDIYEQYF.

J is TRBJ1-1 and V is TRBV5-1; D call uncertain. Germline V CDR1 and CDR2: SGHRS, YFSETQ. V dropped 0 bases and J dropped 1 base, with 7 bases sitting between them. The CDR3 covers 14 residues. This CDR3 reads CASSLVSGNTEAFF. In DNA, the CDR3 is TGCGCCAGCAGCTTGGTATCCGGGAACACTGAAGCTTTCTTT.

The chain employs TRBV7-9 and TRBJ1-4; 11 bases align to TRBD1. Germline-derived CDR1 and CDR2 are SEHNR and FQNEAQ (reference sequence). The V gene end was trimmed by 0 bases and the J gene end by 5 bases; junction bases not matched to a gene: 8. This CDR3 is 18 amino acids long. CDR3: CASSLAPGTGGLNEKLFF. The CDR3, as DNA: TGTGCCAGCAGCTTAGCCCCCGGGACAGGGGGGCTGAATGAAAAACTGTTTTTT.

V gene TRBV4-1 combines with J gene TRBJ2-1, with TRBD2 matching 7 bases. V lost 0 bases, J lost 4 bases, and 9 bases stayed unmatched. Germline V lookup: CDR1 MGHRA, CDR2 YSYEKL. The CDR3 spans 17 residues. This CDR3 reads CASSQEGPSGAYNEQFF. The CDR3 DNA is TGCGCCAGCAGCCAAGAAGGGCCCAGCGGGGCATACAATGAGCAGTTCTTC.

This sequence joins TRBV7-6 and TRBJ1-5; no firm D call. This CDR3 contains 13 residues. Trimming took off 3 bases at V and 0 bases at J, with 3 bases between the two ends. Germline V gene sequence: CDR1 SGHVS, CDR2 FNYEAQ. This CDR3 reads CASSFGSNQPQHF. The CDR3 nucleotides read TGTGCCAGCAGCTTCGGTAGCAATCAGCCCCAGCATTTT.

The rearrangement joins TRBV5-1 to TRBJ2-3; 13 positions match TRBD2. The V gene end was trimmed by 5 bases and the J gene end by 3 bases; junction bases not matched to a gene: 6. The CDR3 covers 16 residues. Germline CDR1 reads SGHRS; CDR2 reads YFSETQ. The CDR3 loop is CASSLATSGRTDTQYF. In nucleotides, the CDR3 is TGCGCCAGCAGTCTCGCGACTAGCGGGAGGACAGATACGCAGTATTTT.

This clone was observed once. The rearrangement uses TRBV28 and TRBJ1-3; no definite D call. The ends were cut back, 7 bases at V and 12 bases at J, with 10 bases in the middle. This CDR3 is 10 amino acids long. Germline V lookup: CDR1 MDHEN, CDR2 SYDVKM. The CDR3 spells CASIVCHIYF. CDR3 DNA sequence: TGTGCCAGCATAGTTTGTCACATATATTTT. The full variable domain, its missing parts supplied by reference TRBV28 and TRBJ1-3, is DVKVTQSSRYLVKRTGEKVFLECVQDMDHENMFWYRQDPGLGLRLIYFSYDVKMKEKGDIPEGYSVSREKKERFSLILESASTNQTSMYLCASIVCHIYFGEGSWLTVV.

This chain connects TRBV5-4 to TRBJ2-5, with D maybe TRBD2 (7 bases). Looked up from germline, CDR1 is SGHNT and CDR2 is YYREEE (reference sequence). V dropped 4 bases and J dropped 3 bases, with 13 bases sitting between them. CDR3 length: 14 amino acids. For the CDR3, the DNA is TGTGCCAGCAGCCGGGGAGGGGACAAAGAGACCCAGTACTTC. It translates to CASSRGGDKETQYF. The full variable domain, in which reference TRBV5-4 and TRBJ2-5 provide the parts outside the CDR3, is ETGVTQSPTHLIKTRGQQVTLRCSSQSGHNTVSWYQQALGQGPQFIFQYYREEENGRGNFPPRFSGLQFPNYSSELNVNALELDDSALYLCASSRGGDKETQYFGPGTRLLVL.

The chain combines TRBV19 with TRBJ1-1; 7 bases are a match to TRBD1. V trimming: 9 bases; J trimming: 5 bases; junction bases outside the gene matches: 9. This CDR3 comprises 13 residues. Germline values: CDR1 LNHDA, CDR2 SQIVND (reference sequence). CDR3: CASNLQGRTEAFF. The CDR3 coding sequence is TGTGCCAGCAATTTACAGGGGAGGACTGAAGCTTTCTTT.

The genes are TRBV28 and TRBJ1-1, with D perhaps matching TRBD1 (6 bases). Germline V lookup: CDR1 MDHEN, CDR2 SYDVKM. The CDR3 totals 15 residues. V was shortened by 3 bases and J by 2 bases, with 13 bases between the two germline ends. The CDR3 DNA reads TGTGCCAGCAGTTTCGCCCGGGACATAAACACTGAAGCTTTCTTT. It is translated as CASSFARDINTEAFF.

The chain is built from TRBV28 and TRBJ2-1; TRBD2 aligns across 15 bases. The germline V gene encodes CDR1 MDHEN and CDR2 SYDVKM. The ends lost 4 bases at V and 11 bases at J; junction bases unmatched: 12. This CDR3 has 17 amino acids. CDR3 bases: TGTGCCAGCAGTTCCCTTCCGGGACTAGCGGGAGGAAGGAAGCAGTTCTTC. This encodes CASSSLPGLAGGRKQFF. Drawing the rest from reference TRBV28 and TRBJ2-1, the complete variable domain is DVKVTQSSRYLVKRTGEKVFLECVQDMDHENMFWYRQDPGLGLRLIYFSYDVKMKEKGDIPEGYSVSREKKERFSLILESASTNQTSMYLCASSSLPGLAGGRKQFFGPGTRLTVL.

This clone was seen more than once but under ten times. The CDR3 protein is CAWTQDRGNTIYF. The CDR3 DNA follows: TGTGCCTGGACCCAGGACAGGGGAAACACCATATATTTT. This chain links TRBV30 with TRBJ1-3, with 7 bases identical to TRBD1. This CDR3 has 13 residues. Looked up from germline, CDR1 is GTSNPN and CDR2 is SVGIG (reference sequence). The junction had 4 bases not matched to a gene; V was cut back by 4 bases and J by 4 bases. Full variable domain (remainder filled in from reference TRBV30 and TRBJ1-3): SQTIHQWPATLVQPVGSPLSLECTVEGTSNPNLYWYRQAAGRGLQLLFYSVGIGQISSEVPQNLSASRPQDRQFILSSKKLLLSDSGFYLCAWTQDRGNTIYFGEGSWLTVV.

This clone has only a few counts. V is TRBV29-1 and J is TRBJ2-1; D gene unclear. The ends were cut back, 3 bases at V and 8 bases at J, with 8 bases in the middle. The CDR3 is 11 amino acids. Germline V CDR1 and CDR2: SQVTM, ANQGSEA. DNA of the CDR3: TGCAGCGTTGACTTAGTCTATGAGCAGTTCTTC. Translation: CSVDLVYEQFF.

The chain is built from TRBV2 and TRBJ2-3; possibly TRBD1 for D (9 bases). Germline lookup yields CDR1 SNHLY and CDR2 FYNNEI. V was trimmed by 6 bases and J by 3 bases, leaving 19 bases between them. The CDR3 covers 16 residues. The CDR3 DNA follows: TGTGCCAGCAGCCGGCGGGGGGACAGGGTAACAGATACGCAGTATTTT. Translation gives CASSRRGDRVTDTQYF.